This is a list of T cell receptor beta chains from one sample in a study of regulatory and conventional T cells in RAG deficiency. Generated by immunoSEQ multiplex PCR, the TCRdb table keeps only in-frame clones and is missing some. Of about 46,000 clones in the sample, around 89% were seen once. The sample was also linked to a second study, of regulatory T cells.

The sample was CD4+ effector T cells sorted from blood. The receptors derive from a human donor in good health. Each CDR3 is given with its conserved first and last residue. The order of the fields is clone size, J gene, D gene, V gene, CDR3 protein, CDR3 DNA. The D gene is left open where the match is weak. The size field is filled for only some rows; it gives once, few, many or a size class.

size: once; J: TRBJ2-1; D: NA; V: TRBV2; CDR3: CASSAFTDDEQFF; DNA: TGTGCCAGCAGTGCCTTTACGGACGATGAGCAGTTCTTC
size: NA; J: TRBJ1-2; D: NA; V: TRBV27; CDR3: CASSTIPHGRGYGYTF; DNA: TGTGCCAGCAGTACTATCCCTCACGGCCGGGGGTATGGCTACACCTTC
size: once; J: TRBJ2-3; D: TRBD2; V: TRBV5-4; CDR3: CASSLRLAGSTDTQYF; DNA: TGTGCCAGCAGCCTGAGACTAGCGGGGAGCACAGATACGCAGTATTTT
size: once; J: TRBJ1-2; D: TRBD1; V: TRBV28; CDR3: CASRLALDRGPTF; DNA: TGTGCCAGCCGTTTGGCTCTCGACAGGGGGCCCACCTTC
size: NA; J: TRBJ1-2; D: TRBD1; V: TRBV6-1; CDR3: CASSVTGEPANYGYTF; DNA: TGTGCCAGCAGTGTGACAGGGGAACCAGCTAACTATGGCTACACCTTC
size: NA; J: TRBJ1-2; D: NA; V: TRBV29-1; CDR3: CSVRTESGYTF; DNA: TGCAGCGTTCGAACAGAGTCAGGCTACACCTTC
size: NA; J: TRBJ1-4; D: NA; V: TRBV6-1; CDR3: CASSVEPNEKLFF; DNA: TGTGCCAGCAGTGTGGAGCCAAATGAAAAACTGTTTTTT
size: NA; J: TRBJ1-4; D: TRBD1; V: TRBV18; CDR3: CASSSNRGLNEKLFF; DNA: TGTGCCAGCTCAAGTAACAGGGGTCTTAATGAAAAACTGTTTTTT
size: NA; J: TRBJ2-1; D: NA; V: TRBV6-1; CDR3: CASSEARGASYNEQFF; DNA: TGTGCCAGCAGTGAGGCGAGGGGGGCCTCCTACAATGAGCAGTTCTTC
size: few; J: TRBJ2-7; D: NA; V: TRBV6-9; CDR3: CASSVPYEQYF; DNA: TGTGCCAGCAGTGTTCCCTACGAGCAGTACTTC
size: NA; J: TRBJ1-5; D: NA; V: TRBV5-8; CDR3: CASSLEELLNQPQHF; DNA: TGTGCCAGCAGCTTGGAGGAGCTACTCAATCAGCCCCAGCATTTT
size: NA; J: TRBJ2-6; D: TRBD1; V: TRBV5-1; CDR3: CASSTSGTVSSGANVLTF; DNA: TGCGCCAGCAGTACCTCCGGGACAGTCAGCTCTGGGGCCAACGTCCTGACTTTC
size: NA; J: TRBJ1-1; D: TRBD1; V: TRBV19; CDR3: CASRITVQGRKTEAFF; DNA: TGTGCCAGTAGAATCACTGTACAGGGGAGGAAGACTGAAGCTTTCTTT
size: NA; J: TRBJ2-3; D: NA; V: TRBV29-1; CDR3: CSAFYGGTDTQYF; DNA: TGCAGCGCCTTTTACGGGGGCACAGATACGCAGTATTTT
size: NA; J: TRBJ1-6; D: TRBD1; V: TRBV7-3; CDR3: CASSSGTDNSPLHF; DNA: TGTGCCAGCAGCTCCGGGACAGACAATTCACCCCTCCACTTT
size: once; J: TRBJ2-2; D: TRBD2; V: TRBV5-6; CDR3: CASSTSTLAGGNTGELFF; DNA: TGTGCCAGCAGCACTTCTACATTAGCGGGGGGGAACACCGGGGAGCTGTTTTTT
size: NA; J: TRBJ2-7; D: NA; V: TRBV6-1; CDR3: CASRHSSYEQYF; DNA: TGTGCCAGCAGGCACAGCTCCTACGAGCAGTACTTC
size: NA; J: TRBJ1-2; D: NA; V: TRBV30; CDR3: CAWSVTGIYGYTF; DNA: TGTGCCTGGAGTGTGACAGGAATCTATGGCTACACCTTC
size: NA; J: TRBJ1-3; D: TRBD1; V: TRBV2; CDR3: CASRTGSNGNTIYF; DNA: TGTGCCAGCAGGACAGGGAGTAATGGAAACACCATATATTTT
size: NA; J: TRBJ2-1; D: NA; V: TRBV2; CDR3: CASSEATAGFYNEQFF; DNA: TGTGCCAGCAGTGAAGCCACCGCCGGTTTTTACAATGAGCAGTTCTTC
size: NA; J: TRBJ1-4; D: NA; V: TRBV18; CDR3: CASSPKLGEKLFF; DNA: TGTGCCAGCTCACCAAAGCTGGGGGAAAAACTGTTTTTT
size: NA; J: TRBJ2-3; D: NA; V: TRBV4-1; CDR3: CASSLSESADTQYF; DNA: TGCGCCAGCAGCCTGTCGGAGTCGGCCGATACGCAGTATTTT
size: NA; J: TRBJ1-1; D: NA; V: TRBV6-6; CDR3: CASSYTRGANTEAFF; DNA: TGTGCCAGCAGTTACACACGTGGGGCGAACACTGAAGCTTTCTTT
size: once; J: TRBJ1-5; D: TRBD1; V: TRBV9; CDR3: CASSDGQGQQGPQHF; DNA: TGTGCCAGCAGCGATGGACAGGGGCAACAAGGCCCCCAGCATTTT
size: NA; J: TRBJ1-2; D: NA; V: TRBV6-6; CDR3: CASSTGSGGYTF; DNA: TGTGCCAGCAGTACAGGGTCGGGGGGCTACACCTTC
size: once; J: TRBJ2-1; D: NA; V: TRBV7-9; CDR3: CASSRRGPPYNEQFF; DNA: TGTGCCAGCAGCCGCCGGGGGCCTCCATACAATGAGCAGTTCTTC
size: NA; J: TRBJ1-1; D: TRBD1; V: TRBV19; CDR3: CASTPTGGGTEAFF; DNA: TGTGCCAGTACTCCAACAGGGGGCGGCACTGAAGCTTTCTTT
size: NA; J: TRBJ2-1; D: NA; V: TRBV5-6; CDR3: CASTPLAGRIHNEQFF; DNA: TGTGCCAGCACCCCGCTCGCGGGAAGGATCCACAATGAGCAGTTCTTC
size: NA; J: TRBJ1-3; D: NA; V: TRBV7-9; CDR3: CASSLKSGNTIYF; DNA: TGTGCCAGCAGCTTAAAGTCTGGAAACACCATATATTTT